In this sample, the clone carrying this TCR beta chain turned up a few times. Its target is unknown. TCRdb's table, derived via immunoSEQ multiplex PCR, lists solely in-frame clones and lacks some. The sample includes about 41,000 clones, around 85% of them seen just once. These data belong to a study of OX40 agonist ivuxolimab in advanced cancers. The wider study: Patients were under 90% male with ages roughly 23 to 85, mean approximately 55. Whole-study findings and limits: On average, CD8+ T cells had more expanded clones than CD4+. Nonresponders, in some cases, also had low normalized T-cell clonal expansion.

Germline CDR1 is SQVTM and CDR2 is ANQGSEA. The CDR3 extends over 15 amino acids. With 5 bases clipped from V and 0 bases from J, the junction kept 10 bases outside the gene matches. It was autoimmune disease history or systemic immunosuppression that excluded patients. Sequenced here: CD4+ or CD8+ T cells sorted from blood, sampled in a trial of the OX40 agonist ivuxolimab. This TCR derives from an adult with an advanced solid tumor such as melanoma, head and neck, liver or kidney cancer. The rearrangement links TRBV29-1 to TRBJ2-7, with 7 bases fitting TRBD1. The CDR3 DNA follows: TGCAGCGTTCAGATGAAACAGGGGTTCTCCTACGAGCAGTACTTC. Translated, it gives CSVQMKQGFSYEQYF.